This record covers a single TCR beta chain. What it binds is not known. The primer mix had 60 Vbeta and 13 Jbeta primers. Measured with immunoSEQ multiplex PCR; TCRdb has only the in-frame clones, and not every one. In the table there are 160,000 or so clones, roughly 80% of which are singletons. The sample originates from a study of cytomegalovirus exposure and HLA in healthy donors. The study, taken as a whole, reports: In vitro assays verified that a few CMV-associated chains recognized CMV antigens specifically. For TCR beta chains, V- and J-gene trimming was later linked to a missense DCLRE1C variant. Most of the TCR beta V segments (in an earlier analysis) were productive either about 87% or about 30% of the time.

Germline trimming cut 3 bases from V and 2 bases from J; bases unmatched to any gene: 6. CDR3 length: 16 residues. CDR1 is SGDLS and CDR2 is YYNGEE in the germline V gene. The TCR originated in a man aged 25 to 40 in good health and CMV-seronegative. Sequenced sample: PBMCs. The V call is TRBV9, the J call TRBJ2-7; TRBD2 agrees at 12 bases. This CDR3 reads CASSDTSGRTPYEQYF. In DNA, the CDR3 is TGTGCCAGCAGCGACACTAGCGGGAGGACCCCCTACGAGCAGTACTTC.